This is a list of T cell receptor beta chains from one sample in a study. Using its own MiXCR run on the 5' RACE reads, TCRdb lists one record per CDR3 protein. The table includes 30,000 to 35,000 distinct CDR3 sequences, roughly 27% detected once. What was sequenced was tumor-infiltrating Tregs sorted from the breast tumor. The source is a female donor with breast cancer. Both conserved end residues are part of each CDR3. The D gene is left open where the match is weak. Size is omitted from some rows. Given values are once, few, many or a class for expanded clones.

CDR3 length	clone size	D gene	J gene	V gene	CDR3 protein	CDR3 DNA
15	.	TRBD2	TRBJ2-1	TRBV2	CASSESWTSGNEQFF	TGTGCCAGCAGTGAATCCTGGACTAGCGGGAATGAGCAGTTCTTC
13	.	.	TRBJ2-7	TRBV7-6	CASSGTGDYEQYF	TGTGCCAGCAGCGGGACGGGGGACTACGAGCAGTACTTC
13	.	.	TRBJ2-1	TRBV9	CASSVGVGNEQFF	TGTGCCAGCAGCGTAGGGGTTGGGAATGAGCAGTTCTTC
15	once	.	TRBJ1-3	TRBV4-2	CASSQEREGGNTIYF	TGTGCCAGCAGCCAAGAAAGGGAAGGAGGAAACACCATATATTTT
16	many	.	TRBJ1-1	TRBV6-5	CASSYIAYGGNTEAFF	TGTGCCAGCAGTTACATAGCCTATGGCGGCAACACTGAAGCTTTCTTT
15	many	.	TRBJ1-1	TRBV25-1	CASSDQPGINTEAFF	TGTGCCAGCAGTGATCAACCGGGAATCAACACTGAAGCTTTCTTT
15	.	TRBD2	TRBJ2-1	TRBV9	CASSAGTSRHNEQFF	TGTGCCAGCAGCGCCGGGACTAGCAGACACAATGAGCAGTTCTTC
15	.	TRBD2	TRBJ2-7	TRBV9	CASSPTQRGVREQYF	TGTGCCAGCAGCCCAACTCAGCGGGGGGTACGCGAGCAGTACTTC
16	many	TRBD2	TRBJ2-1	TRBV11-3	CASSSSPWREYGEQFF	TGTGCCAGCAGCTCGAGTCCGTGGCGGGAGTACGGTGAGCAGTTCTTC
13	many	.	TRBJ2-1	TRBV6-1	CASSLHWGNEQFF	TGTGCCAGCAGTCTCCACTGGGGCAATGAGCAGTTCTTC
13	many	TRBD2	TRBJ2-1	TRBV3-1	CASSHPGLAEQFF	TGTGCCAGCAGCCACCCGGGACTAGCGGAGCAGTTCTTC
12	many	.	TRBJ1-2	TRBV29-1	CSVRVVPYGYTF	TGCAGCGTTCGGGTAGTACCCTATGGCTACACCTTC
13	many	TRBD2	TRBJ2-1	TRBV7-3	CASSSGRAGEQFF	TGTGCCAGTTCTAGCGGGAGGGCGGGGGAGCAGTTCTTC
17	.	TRBD2	TRBJ2-3	TRBV3-1	CASSQVLLAGGTDTQYF	TGTGCCAGCAGCCAAGTGTTACTAGCGGGAGGGACAGATACGCAGTATTTT
18	many	.	TRBJ2-7	TRBV6-1	CASSRVWSGLANLDEQYF	TGTGCCAGCAGTAGGGTCTGGTCGGGGCTAGCGAACCTAGACGAGCAGTACTTC
12	many	.	TRBJ1-1	TRBV20-1	CSASPRNTEAFF	TGCAGTGCCTCGCCCAGGAACACTGAAGCTTTCTTT
13	.	.	TRBJ1-5	TRBV7-9	CASSFVGGEPQHF	TGTGCCAGCAGCTTTGTGGGGGGCGAGCCCCAGCATTTT
13	.	TRBD2	TRBJ2-7	TRBV29-1	CSAGGGSSYEQYF	TGCAGCGCTGGGGGGGGGAGCTCCTACGAGCAGTACTTC
15	few	TRBD2	TRBJ2-5	TRBV6-5	CASRGLAGGQETQYF	TGTGCCAGCAGAGGACTAGCGGGAGGCCAAGAGACCCAGTACTTC
14	medium-sized	.	TRBJ2-1	TRBV24-1	CATSDRVEDNEQFF	TGTGCCACCAGTGATCGGGTCGAGGACAATGAGCAGTTCTTC
15	.	.	TRBJ2-5	TRBV3-1	CASSQESLVWQTQYF	TGTGCCAGCAGCCAAGAGAGTCTAGTCTGGCAGACCCAGTACTTC
14	.	.	TRBJ1-1	TRBV20-1	CSARISTLNTEAFF	TGCAGTGCTAGGATTTCGACGCTGAACACTGAAGCTTTCTTT
11	many	.	TRBJ2-7	TRBV20-1	CSAERAYEQYF	TGCAGTGCGGAGAGGGCCTACGAGCAGTACTTC
13	many	TRBD1	TRBJ1-1	TRBV7-8	CASSFRGQVEAFF	TGTGCCAGCAGCTTCAGGGGGCAGGTTGAAGCTTTCTTT
17	many	.	TRBJ2-6	TRBV15	CATSRGRAHSGANVLTF	TGTGCCACCAGCAGGGGCAGGGCCCACTCTGGGGCCAACGTCCTGACTTTC
14	.	TRBD2	TRBJ2-1	TRBV20-1	CSAGGGLAGVEQFF	TGCAGTGCGGGCGGGGGACTAGCGGGAGTCGAGCAGTTCTTC
13	.	.	TRBJ1-5	TRBV12-3/TRBV12-4	CAIGGRSNQPQHF	TGTGCCATTGGGGGACGTAGCAATCAGCCCCAGCATTTT
15	.	.	TRBJ2-7	TRBV7-2	CASRQQTGTPYEQYF	TGTGCCAGCAGACAACAAACCGGGACACCTTACGAGCAGTACTTC
17	many	.	TRBJ1-5	TRBV6-1	CASSEEPGEVSNQPQHF	TGTGCCAGCAGTGAGGAACCAGGGGAAGTTAGCAATCAGCCCCAGCATTTT